What follows are 32 T cell receptor beta chains derived from one specimen sequenced in a study of T-cell memory formation after mild COVID-19. TCRdb passed the 5' RACE reads through MiXCR, listing each CDR3 protein once. The sample lists just over 400,000 distinct CDR3 sequences; roughly a quarter were seen once. The material sequenced was PBMCs or a T cell subset sorted from them (not recorded which). These receptors came from an adult woman who had mild COVID-19 (a few samples of this study predate the infection). Cell type and time point are not known.

CDR3 loop: CASRTSGRINEQFF. CDR3 in DNA: TGTGCCAGCAGGACTAGCGGGAGAATAAACGAGCAGTTCTTC. This chain joins TRBV12-3 or TRBV12-4 and TRBJ2-1; 12 positions match TRBD2. This CDR3 has 14 amino acids. The trim removed 6 bases at V and 10 bases at J, leaving 7 bases unmatched.

The chain joins TRBV5-1 to TRBJ2-2; D gene uncertain. Germline V gene lookup returns CDR1 SGHRS and CDR2 YFSETQ. The CDR3 contains 14 residues. V dropped 7 bases and J dropped 2 bases, with 12 bases sitting between them. The CDR3 DNA is TGCGCCAGCGCAGTTGACGGAAACACCGGGGAGCTGTTTTTT. Residues: CASAVDGNTGELFF. Full variable domain (outside the CDR3, taken from reference TRBV5-1 and TRBJ2-2): KAGVTQTPRYLIKTRGQQVTLSCSPISGHRSVSWYQQTPGQGLQFLFEYFSETQRNKGNFPGRFSGRQFSNSRSEMNVSTLELGDSALYLCASAVDGNTGELFFGEGSRLTVL.

The chain recombines TRBV6-1 with TRBJ1-4, with D unclear. The germline V gene has CDR1 MNHNS and CDR2 SASEGT. Trimming took 2 bases from V and 8 from J, leaving 6 bases between them. This CDR3 region has 12 residues. The DNA for the CDR3 is TGTGCCAGCAGTGAACTTGAGGAAAAACTGTTTTTT. Protein sequence: CASSELEEKLFF.

This clonotype was counted only a few times. The chain joins TRBV3-1 to TRBJ1-3, with TRBD1 identical over 10 bases. The CDR3 is 19 amino acids. Germline V gene sequence: CDR1 LGHDT, CDR2 YNNKEL (reference sequence). After removal of 1 base from V and 0 bases from J, the junction contained 9 bases not matched to a gene. The CDR3 DNA sequence: TGTGCCAGCAGCCAAGCAGGCGGGACAGGGGCTATCTCTGGAAACACCATATATTTT. Its translation: CASSQAGGTGAISGNTIYF.

The gene calls are TRBV3-1 and TRBJ2-2, with D unclear. V lost 0 bases and J lost 1, with 6 bases in between. The CDR3 spans 15 residues. The germline V gene has CDR1 LGHDT and CDR2 YNNKEL (reference sequence). DNA of the CDR3: TGTGCCAGCAGCCAAGAAAGACTGAACACCGGGGAGCTGTTTTTT. Its protein is CASSQERLNTGELFF.

This clonotype was seen a few times. The chain carries TRBV12-3 or TRBV12-4 and TRBJ1-1; D is undetermined. CDR3 length: 13 amino acids. V lost 8 bases and J 0 bases, leaving 10 bases between the germline ends. The CDR3 sequence is CASRIGMNTEAFF. The DNA of the CDR3 is TGTGCCAGCCGGATTGGGATGAACACTGAAGCTTTCTTT.

The CDR3 coding sequence is TGTGCCAGCAGCTTAGCGGAGGGGAGCGGGACATCCCGGAGATCAGATACGCAGTATTTT. Encoded protein: CASSLAEGSGTSRRSDTQYF. This rearrangement joins TRBV7-8 to TRBJ2-3, with a possible D match to TRBD2 (7 bases). Trimming cost V 0 bases and J 4 bases, with 26 bases left between them. This CDR3 contains 20 residues. The V gene's germline CDR1 is SGHVS and CDR2 FQNEAQ.

The table lists this clonotype with a few counts. The J gene is TRBJ1-1, the V gene TRBV5-1, with 8 bases lining up with TRBD1. The V gene's germline CDR1 is SGHRS and CDR2 YFSETQ. The CDR3 has 15 residues. The V and J ends lost 7 bases and 0 bases, in that order; junction bases with no gene match: 8. The chain's CDR3 is CASSGGFLMNTEAFF. The CDR3 bases are TGCGCCAGCTCAGGGGGCTTCCTAATGAACACTGAAGCTTTCTTT.

This chain joins TRBV10-3 and TRBJ2-7, with D perhaps matching TRBD2 (5 bases). This CDR3 spans 13 amino acids. Germline lookup yields CDR1 ENHRY and CDR2 SYGVKD. Trimming stripped 2 bases from V and 5 bases from J, with 10 bases between. The DNA for the CDR3 is TGTGCCATCAGTGAGAGAGGGAACCACGAGCAGTACTTC. This sequence encodes CAISERGNHEQYF.

This chain connects TRBV5-5 to TRBJ1-2; perhaps TRBD1 as D (6 bases). CDR1 is SGHKS and CDR2 is YYEKEE in the germline V gene (reference sequence). This CDR3 has 13 residues. Trimming cost V 2 bases and J 7 bases, with 12 bases left between them. The CDR3 loop reads CASSFSGVPGYTF. The DNA for the CDR3 is TGTGCCAGCAGCTTCTCAGGGGTACCTGGCTACACCTTC.

This clonotype was seen a handful of times. This chain joins TRBV3-1 and TRBJ2-3; TRBD2 agrees at 8 bases. The V gene end was trimmed by 6 bases and the J gene end by 1 base; junction bases not matched to a gene: 9. Per germline, CDR1 LGHDT and CDR2 YNNKEL (reference sequence). The CDR3 contains 16 residues. CDR3 DNA: TGTGCCAGCAGACTTCAGGGACTAGGGGGCACAGATACGCAGTATTTT. Translating it yields CASRLQGLGGTDTQYF.

The genes are TRBV6-2 or TRBV6-3 and TRBJ2-3; D gene unclear. Germline CDR1 MNHEY, CDR2 SVGEGT. The CDR3 length is 13 residues. The V end was cut by 6 bases, the J end by 1 base, with 8 bases between. CDR3 sequence reads: CASSYGRTDTQYF. In DNA, the CDR3 is TGTGCCAGCAGCTACGGTCGCACAGATACGCAGTATTTT.

This chain connects TRBV2 to TRBJ2-3; TRBD2 is a possible D gene (6 bases). V lost 6 bases, J lost 6 bases, and 22 bases lay in between. The CDR3 contains 16 residues. Looked up from germline, CDR1 is SNHLY and CDR2 is FYNNEI. CDR3 sequence: CASSPRLVPPADTQYF. CDR3 DNA: TGTGCCAGCAGCCCTAGACTAGTCCCTCCCGCGGATACGCAGTATTTT.

The genes are TRBV5-1 and TRBJ1-5; tentatively, D is TRBD1 (6 bases). The V end was cut by 4 bases, the J end by 1 base, with 18 bases between. This CDR3 spans 17 amino acids. Germline-derived CDR1 and CDR2 are SGHRS and YFSETQ. This CDR3 reads CASSPGGGGLSNQPQHF. CDR3 bases: TGCGCCAGCAGCCCCGGTGGCGGGGGGCTAAGCAATCAGCCCCAGCATTTT.

This clonotype occurred a few times. The rearrangement links TRBV5-1 to TRBJ2-1; 8 nucleotides match TRBD2. V was pared by 4 bases and J by 4 bases, with 7 bases of the junction left unmatched. The CDR3 has 15 amino acids. Germline V CDR1 and CDR2: SGHRS, YFSETQ. This chain's CDR3 is CASSPASGWYNEQFF. The CDR3 DNA reads as TGCGCCAGCAGCCCTGCTAGCGGGTGGTACAATGAGCAGTTCTTC.

V usage is TRBV2 and J usage is TRBJ2-1, with TRBD2 identical over 8 bases. The V gene's germline CDR1 is SNHLY and CDR2 FYNNEI. V shed 3 bases, J shed 5 bases, and the junction held 0 bases outside the gene matches. The CDR3 contains 13 residues. The CDR3, as DNA: TGTGCCAGCAGTGAGACTAGCGACAATGAGCAGTTCTTC. Encoded protein: CASSETSDNEQFF.

The gene calls are TRBV21-1 and TRBJ1-6; the table's D call, TRBD1, was not checked against the DNA. TRBV21-1 is listed as a pseudogene. The CDR3 runs 15 residues. DNA for the CDR3: TGTGCCAGCAGCTCGCCCGGGACAGGGAATTCACCCCTCCACTTT. Translating gives CASSSPGTGNSPLHF.

The chain is built from TRBV3-1 and TRBJ1-5; 7 positions agree with TRBD1. With V trimmed by 0 bases and J by 7 bases, 3 bases remained unmatched. Germline lookup yields CDR1 LGHDT and CDR2 YNNKEL (reference sequence). This CDR3 comprises 14 residues. The DNA for the CDR3 is TGTGCCAGCAGCCAAGATGACAGGGACCAGCCCCAGCATTTT. Translation: CASSQDDRDQPQHF.

The chain couples TRBV11-2 to TRBJ1-2, with D uncertain. V was shortened by 1 base and J by 4 bases, with 19 bases between the two germline ends. Germline CDR1 is SGHAT and CDR2 is FQNNGV. The CDR3 sequence is 17 residues long. This chain's CDR3 is CASSLVDLTKRSYGYTF. CDR3 sequence (DNA): TGTGCCAGCAGCTTAGTAGATCTTACTAAAAGGAGCTATGGCTACACCTTC.

A few counts support this clonotype. The chain combines TRBV7-2 with TRBJ2-1; D remains ambiguous. CDR1 and CDR2 from the germline V gene are SGHTA and FQGNSA. The V gene lost 6 bases and the J gene lost 7 bases, with 10 bases spanning the gap. CDR3 length: 12 amino acids. CDR3 loop: CASSSYGNEQFF. The CDR3 DNA follows: TGTGCCAGCAGTTCTTATGGGAATGAGCAGTTCTTC.

This clonotype was seen a few times. The rearrangement links TRBV20-1 to TRBJ2-7, with 8 positions matching TRBD1. CDR3 size: 14 residues. J gave up 5 bases and V 3 bases, and 9 bases lay outside the gene matches. Germline V gene lookup returns CDR1 DFQATT and CDR2 SNEGSKA (reference sequence). Here the CDR3 reads CSARIPGQGNEQYF. In DNA, the CDR3 is TGCAGTGCTAGGATTCCCGGACAGGGTAACGAGCAGTACTTC.

Here the CDR3 reads CASSQGSRGLRRNEQFF. CDR3 bases: TGCGCCAGCAGCCAAGGCTCCAGGGGGCTAAGGCGCAATGAGCAGTTCTTC. The chain links TRBV4-1 to TRBJ2-1; 8 nucleotides agree with TRBD1. Looked up from germline, CDR1 is MGHRA and CDR2 is YSYEKL. This CDR3 contains 17 residues. V lost 1 base to trimming and J lost 6 bases; unmatched junction nucleotides: 11.

The chain carries TRBV7-3 and TRBJ2-3, with TRBD2 matching 13 bases. V lost 4 bases and J lost 2; bases outside the gene matches: 6. This CDR3 is 17 amino acids long. Germline V gives CDR1 SGHTA, CDR2 FQGTGA. CDR3 region: CASSSTGLAGTTDTQYF. As DNA, the CDR3 is TGTGCCAGCAGCTCGACGGGACTAGCGGGGACCACAGATACGCAGTATTTT.

Only a few counts were recorded for this clonotype. The chain links TRBV20-1 to TRBJ2-1; possibly TRBD1 for D (5 bases). V gave up 0 bases and J gave up 1 base, with 10 bases separating them. The CDR3 runs 15 residues. Germline V gene data show CDR1 as DFQATT and CDR2 as SNEGSKA (reference sequence). CDR3 in amino acids: CSARDLGLSYNEQFF. In DNA form, the CDR3 reads TGCAGTGCTAGAGATCTGGGGCTATCCTACAATGAGCAGTTCTTC.

This clonotype appeared a few times. The chain uses TRBV29-1 and TRBJ1-1; D unclear. CDR3 length: 12 residues. Trimming removed 5 bases at V and 4 bases at J, with 11 bases between. CDR1 is SQVTM, CDR2 ANQGSEA, per germline. CDR3 residues: CSVLGTSTEAFF. The CDR3 DNA follows: TGCAGCGTTCTAGGTACCTCCACTGAAGCTTTCTTT. Based on the CDR3 plus reference TRBV29-1 and TRBJ1-1, the full variable domain is SAVISQKPSRDICQRGTSLTIQCQVDSQVTMMFWYRQQPGQSLTLIATANQGSEATYESGFVIDKFPISRPNLTFSTLTVSNMSPEDSSIYLCSVLGTSTEAFFGQGTRLTVV.

The chain employs TRBV7-2 and TRBJ2-3; no clear D. CDR3 length equals 14 residues. V was pared by 1 base and J by 3 bases, with 8 bases between. The germline V gene encodes CDR1 SGHTA and CDR2 FQGNSA. CDR3 coding DNA: TGTGCCAGCAGCTTAGTGGTGGGGACAGATACGCAGTATTTT. As protein: CASSLVVGTDTQYF.

This clonotype was found many times. The rearrangement uses TRBV6-5 and TRBJ2-1; D assignment may be TRBD1 or TRBD2 (5 bases each). Germline V CDR1 and CDR2: MNHEY, SVGAGI. Deletions cut 0 bases from V and 7 bases from J, with 13 bases between. This CDR3 comprises 15 residues. The CDR3 coding sequence is TGTGCCAGCAGTTACTCAAGGGGACGGATTAATGAGCAGTTCTTC. It yields the protein CASSYSRGRINEQFF.

The gene calls are TRBV7-8 and TRBJ2-7; 9 positions match TRBD2. The CDR3 runs to 17 residues. The ends lost 0 bases at V and 0 bases at J; junction bases unmatched: 6. Germline V gene lookup returns CDR1 SGHVS and CDR2 FQNEAQ. CDR3 nucleotide sequence: TGTGCCAGCAGCTTAGCGCGACTAGCGGCGGTCTCCTACGAGCAGTACTTC. It specifies CASSLARLAAVSYEQYF. Combining the CDR3 with reference TRBV7-8 and TRBJ2-7 gives the whole variable domain GAGVSQSPRYKVAKRGQDVALRCDPISGHVSLFWYQQALGQGPEFLTYFQNEAQLDKSGLPSDRFFAERPEGSVSTLKIQRTQQEDSAVYLCASSLARLAAVSYEQYFGPGTRLTVT.

V and J are TRBV19 and TRBJ2-1; the D is unclear. Trimming cost V 5 bases and J 0 bases, with 8 bases left between them. The CDR3 is 14 amino acids. Germline CDR1 and CDR2: LNHDA and SQIVND (reference sequence). CDR3 in DNA: TGTGCCAGTAGTCTGTATGGCTCCTACAATGAGCAGTTCTTC. It yields the protein CASSLYGSYNEQFF.

This clonotype was seen only a few times. The chain combines TRBV7-2 with TRBJ2-1, with 7 bases identical to TRBD2. This CDR3 is built from 17 residues. The V gene's germline CDR1 is SGHTA and CDR2 FQGNSA. V lost 0 bases and J lost 3; bases outside the gene matches: 8. The CDR3 loop is CASSLARGGSNYNEQFF. Here the CDR3 DNA reads TGTGCCAGCAGCTTAGCTCGCGGCGGGAGCAACTACAATGAGCAGTTCTTC.

The V and J genes are TRBV2 and TRBJ2-7, with TRBD2 identical over 7 bases. This CDR3 contains 11 residues. The V gene's germline CDR1 is SNHLY and CDR2 FYNNEI. J gave up 6 bases and V 11 bases, and 7 bases lay outside the gene matches. CDR3 nucleotide sequence: TGTGCCGGACTAGTGAGGGGCGAGCAGTACTTC. This gives the protein CAGLVRGEQYF.

This clonotype was seen only a few times. The chain uses TRBV7-2 and TRBJ2-5, with 8 bases fitting TRBD2. CDR1 SGHTA and CDR2 FQGNSA come from the germline V gene. The CDR3 covers 14 residues. J gave up 5 bases and V 4 bases, and 6 bases lay outside the gene matches. In DNA, the CDR3 is TGTGCCAGCAGCTCTGTAGCGGGGTCGGAGACCCAGTACTTC. Amino acid sequence: CASSSVAGSETQYF.